This TCR beta chain was recorded in a study of cytomegalovirus exposure and HLA in healthy donors. Looking at the study overall: The same platform as the 666 first-cohort repertoires was used for the 95 to 150 validation repertoires, a later analysis reported.

Germline-derived CDR1 and CDR2 are SNHLY and FYNNEI. This CDR3 comprises 15 residues. The J segment lost 7 bases and the V segment lost 5 bases, leaving 8 bases of the junction unmatched. Assay: immunoSEQ multiplex PCR; the TCRdb copy retains only in-frame clones and omits some. The sample has around 74,000 clones, just under 85% seen once. About this clone: Antigen specificity is unknown.

General study results and limits: According to the study, some 160 TCR beta chains were cytomegalovirus-associated. Testing in vitro showed a few CMV-associated chains specific for CMV antigens.

This clonotype originated in a man younger than 45 in good health and CMV-seronegative. The chain couples TRBV2 to TRBJ2-6; 7 bases are shared with TRBD2. The sample comprised PBMCs. The CDR3 here is CASSLTSEIANVLTF. The CDR3 nucleotides are TGTGCCAGCAGTCTTACTAGCGAGATAGCCAACGTCCTGACTTTC.